This TCR beta chain appears in the sequencing data of a study of metastatic and nonmetastatic thyroid tumors. Study as a whole: Both malignant and benign thyroid patients supplied peripheral blood and tumor or nodule tissue samples, across which the repertoires of these patients were then compared.

The CDR3 runs to 14 residues. The V gene's germline CDR1 is SNHLY and CDR2 FYNNEI. V gave up 10 bases and J gave up 1 base, with 16 bases separating them. Until they underwent thyroid surgery, no patient had received any treatment. Turning to this clone: The antigen remains undetermined.

Overall study results and limits: In both blood and tumor samples, TCR beta diversity was reported significantly higher for malignant than benign nodules.

In the authors' workflow: To classify distant metastasis in papillary thyroid cancer, a model was built from CDR3 differences across clinicopathological groups. MiXCR was used by TCRdb to re-call the PCR reads. For this entry, the V and J calls and clone size follow TCRdb and not the study's own pipeline. In the table there are about 38,000 clones, around 28% of which are singletons. Sample: blood. This TCR was recovered from a male donor with papillary thyroid cancer or a benign thyroid nodule (not recorded which). Some clones in this sample may be carry-over from other donors' samples. The V and J genes are TRBV2 and TRBJ1-1; a possible D gene is TRBD1 (6 bases). DNA for the CDR3: TGTGCCACTCCCGTACAGGGAAGGAACACTGAAGCTTTCTTT. Translating gives CATPVQGRNTEAFF.